This T cell receptor beta chain was sequenced in a study of T cell repertoires in cytomegalovirus infection. Concerning this clonotype itself: The target antigen is unknown.

TCRdb recomputed calls from the reads with MiXCR, one row per CDR3 protein. The sample yields 290,000 or so distinct CDR3 sequences, over 20% seen once. Looked up from germline, CDR1 is SGHTA and CDR2 is FQGNSA. This CDR3 comprises 14 residues. V lost 4 bases to trimming and J lost 4 bases; unmatched junction nucleotides: 6. Regarding the study as a whole: Adding up the frequency of public TCR beta families identified people who carried CMV plus the relevant HLA.

Material for sequencing was PBMCs. This chain uses TRBV7-2 with TRBJ1-2; TRBD1 matches 7 bases. The origin of this receptor is a human donor in good health (CMV status not recorded). Some clones in this sample may be carry-over from other donors' samples. The CDR3 loop is CASSSYRGGYGYTF. In DNA, the CDR3 is TGTGCCAGCAGCTCGTACAGGGGAGGCTATGGCTACACCTTC. The complete variable domain, with remaining parts taken from reference TRBV7-2 and TRBJ1-2, reads GAGVSQSPSNKVTEKGKDVELRCDPISGHTALYWYRQSLGQGLEFLIYFQGNSAPDKSGLPSDRFSAERTGGSVSTLTIQRTQQEDSAVYLCASSSYRGGYGYTFGSGTRLTVV.